The clone carrying this T cell receptor beta chain occurred many times. Its antigen is unidentified. The investigators amplified TCR beta CDR3 regions from RNA transcripts. Initially, a first-round RT-PCR of the TCR CDR3 employed the HTBI primer set. Each CDR3 protein is one row after TCRdb ran MiXCR on the multiplex PCR reads. The repertoire holds 360,000 or so distinct CDR3 sequences, with about a sixth as singletons. This sample is part of a study of T cells in Graves' hyperthyroidism and ophthalmopathy. Per the germline V gene, CDR1 is DFQATT and CDR2 is SNEGSKA (reference sequence). CDR3 length: 14 residues. V shed 0 bases and J shed 2 bases, with 10 bases lying between them. General study findings and limits: Model output signaled ophthalmopathy a median roughly 6.1 months ahead of onset.

The source is a woman between 40 and 50 years old with Graves' ophthalmopathy. The chain employs TRBV20-1 and TRBJ2-5, with D unresolved. The sample was blood. Here the CDR3 DNA reads TGCAGTGCTAGAGATGGCGGCAGTCAAGAGACCCAGTACTTC. This sequence encodes CSARDGGSQETQYF.